This section outlines one TCR beta chain sequence together with its context. Its antigen is not identified. Stability of Graves' hyperthyroidism was defined as absent ophthalmopathy progression within 18 months. Patients having uncontrolled infection, another autoimmune disease, pregnancy or lactation were not included. What was amplified from RNA transcripts were TCR beta CDR3 regions. The HTBI set primed first-round TCR CDR3 RT-PCR. TCRdb reprocessed the multiplex PCR reads via MiXCR and lists one record per CDR3 protein. The table includes 600,000 or so distinct CDR3 sequences, 46% detected once. The data belong to a study of T cells in Graves' hyperthyroidism and ophthalmopathy. General study findings and limits: The blood repertoire included most of the expanded thyroid clonotypes above 0.001. Ophthalmopathy stood apart from stable hyperthyroidism in a 13 V-J model.

The CDR3 has 14 residues. V lost 5 bases, J lost 5 bases, and 15 bases lay in between. CDR1 and CDR2 from the germline V gene are LNHDA and SQIVND (reference sequence). V and J are TRBV19 and TRBJ1-1; no definite D call. The clonotype originates from a woman under 30 with Graves' hyperthyroidism. The sequencing sample was made of peripheral blood or thyroid tissue (not recorded which). Here the CDR3 DNA reads TGTGCCAGTAGTCCCAAAGAGGGATGGACTGAAGCTTTCTTT. Translated: CASSPKEGWTEAFF.